This TCR beta chain was captured by sequencing in a study of T cells in Graves' hyperthyroidism and ophthalmopathy. Study-wide background: It was at initial diagnosis, before any treatment, that peripheral blood was collected.

The source material, RNA transcripts, was used to amplify TCR beta CDR3 regions. A first-round RT-PCR of the TCR CDR3 used the HTBI primer set. Each CDR3 protein gets one entry after TCRdb re-called the multiplex PCR reads with MiXCR. The sample lists around 390,000 distinct CDR3 sequences, around 13% seen once, with 20% in the top ten. This clonotype occurred many times. Germline V gene lookup returns CDR1 SGHDT and CDR2 YYEEEE. The CDR3 is 16 residues long. V was clipped by 4 bases and J by 0 bases, with 16 bases between them. Orbital computed tomography and thyroid ultrasound, together with serum TRAb and thyroxine and clinical symptoms, were used for diagnoses.

The source of this sequence is a woman aged 25 to 45 with Graves' ophthalmopathy. V and J are TRBV5-6 and TRBJ1-1, with D perhaps matching TRBD1 (5 bases). Material: blood. The CDR3 sequence is CASSPSFKGVNTEAFF. For the CDR3, the DNA is TGTGCCAGCAGCCCCTCATTTAAAGGGGTGAACACTGAAGCTTTCTTT. The full variable domain, completed using reference TRBV5-6 and TRBJ1-1, is DAGVTQSPTHLIKTRGQQVTLRCSPKSGHDTVSWYQQALGQGPQFIFQYYEEEERQRGNFPDRFSGHQFPNYSSELNVNALLLGDSALYLCASSPSFKGVNTEAFFGQGTRLTVV.